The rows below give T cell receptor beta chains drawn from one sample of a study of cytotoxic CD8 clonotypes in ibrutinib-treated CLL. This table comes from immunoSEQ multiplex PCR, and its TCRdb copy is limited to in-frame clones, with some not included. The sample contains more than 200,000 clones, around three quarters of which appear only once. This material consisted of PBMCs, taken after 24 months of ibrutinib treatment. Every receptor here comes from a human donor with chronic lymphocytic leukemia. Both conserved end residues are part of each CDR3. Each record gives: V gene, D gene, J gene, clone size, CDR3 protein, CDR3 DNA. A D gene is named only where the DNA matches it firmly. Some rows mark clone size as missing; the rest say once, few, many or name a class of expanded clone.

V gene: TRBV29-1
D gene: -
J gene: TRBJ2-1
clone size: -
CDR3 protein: CSVVASEQFF
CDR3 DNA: TGCAGCGTTGTAGCGAGTGAGCAGTTCTTC

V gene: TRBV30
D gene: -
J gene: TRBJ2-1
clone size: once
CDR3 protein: CAWGGSISSYNEQFF
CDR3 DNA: TGTGCCTGGGGGGGTTCCATAAGCTCCTACAATGAGCAGTTCTTC

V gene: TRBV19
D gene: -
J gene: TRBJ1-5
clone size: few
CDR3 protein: CASSPPGGLGQPQHF
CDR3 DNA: TGTGCCAGTAGTCCCCCGGGGGGGTTAGGCCAGCCCCAGCATTTT

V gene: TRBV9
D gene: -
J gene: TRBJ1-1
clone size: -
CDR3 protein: CASSVGPINTEAFF
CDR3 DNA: TGTGCCAGCAGCGTAGGGCCGATAAACACTGAAGCTTTCTTT

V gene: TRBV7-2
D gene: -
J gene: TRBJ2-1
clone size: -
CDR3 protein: CASKRGDYNEQFF
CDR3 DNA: TGTGCCAGCAAAAGGGGGGACTACAATGAGCAGTTCTTC

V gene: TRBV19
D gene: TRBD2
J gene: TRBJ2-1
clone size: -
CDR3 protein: CASSIPSGRLVEQFF
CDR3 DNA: TGTGCCAGTAGTATTCCTAGCGGGAGGTTAGTTGAGCAGTTCTTC

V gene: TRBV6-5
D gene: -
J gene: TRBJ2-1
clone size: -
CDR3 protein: CASRLDAAGYNEQFF
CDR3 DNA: TGTGCCAGCAGACTCGACGCGGCTGGATACAATGAGCAGTTCTTC

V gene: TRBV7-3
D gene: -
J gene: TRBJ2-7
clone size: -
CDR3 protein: CASSSGAEGHEQYF
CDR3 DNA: TGTGCCAGCAGCTCCGGGGCCGAAGGGCACGAGCAGTACTTC

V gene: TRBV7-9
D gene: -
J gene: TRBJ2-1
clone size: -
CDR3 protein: CASSPLVRAGNNEQFF
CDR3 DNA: TGTGCCAGCAGCCCCCTGGTGAGGGCGGGTAACAATGAGCAGTTCTTC

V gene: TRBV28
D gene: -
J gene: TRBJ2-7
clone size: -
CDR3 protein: CASSFDIDTLGQYF
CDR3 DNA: TGTGCCAGCAGTTTCGACATCGATACCCTCGGGCAGTACTTC

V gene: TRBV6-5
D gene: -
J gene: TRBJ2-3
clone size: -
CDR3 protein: CASRDRDIIADTQYF
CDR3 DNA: TGTGCCAGCAGGGACCGCGACATAATCGCAGATACGCAGTATTTT

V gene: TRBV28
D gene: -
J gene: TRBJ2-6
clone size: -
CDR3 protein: CASSPSTDSGANVLTF
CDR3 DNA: TGTGCCAGCAGTCCATCGACAGACTCTGGGGCCAACGTCCTGACTTTC

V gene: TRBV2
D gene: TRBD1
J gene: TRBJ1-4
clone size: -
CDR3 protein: CASRLTGGGEKLFF
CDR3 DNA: TGTGCCAGCAGGTTGACAGGGGGCGGGGAAAAACTGTTTTTT

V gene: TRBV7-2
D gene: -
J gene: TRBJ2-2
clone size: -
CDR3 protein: CASSLRPGPGELFF
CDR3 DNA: TGTGCCAGCAGCTTACGTCCAGGGCCCGGGGAGCTGTTTTTT

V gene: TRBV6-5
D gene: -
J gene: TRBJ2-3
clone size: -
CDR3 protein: CASSAGLDTDTQYF
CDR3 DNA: TGTGCCAGCAGTGCGGGTCTGGACACAGATACGCAGTATTTT

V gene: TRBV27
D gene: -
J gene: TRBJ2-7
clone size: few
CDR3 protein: CASSPLDSFLISYEQYF
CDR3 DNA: TGTGCCAGCAGCCCCCTAGACTCCTTTTTGATTTCCTACGAGCAGTACTTC

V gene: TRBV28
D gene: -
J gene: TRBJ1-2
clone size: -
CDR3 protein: CASSLSQGNYGYTF
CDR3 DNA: TGTGCCAGCAGTTTATCCCAGGGAAACTATGGCTACACCTTC

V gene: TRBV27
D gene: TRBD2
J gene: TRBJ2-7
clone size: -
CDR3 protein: CASSLLTSGRYEQYF
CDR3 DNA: TGTGCCAGCAGTTTACTGACTAGCGGGAGGTACGAGCAGTACTTC

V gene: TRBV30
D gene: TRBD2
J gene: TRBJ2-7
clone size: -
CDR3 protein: CAWSVRLALHEQYF
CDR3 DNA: TGTGCCTGGAGTGTACGACTAGCTTTACACGAGCAGTACTTC

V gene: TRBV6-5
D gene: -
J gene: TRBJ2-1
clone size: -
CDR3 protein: CASSTNSGNEQFF
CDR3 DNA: TGTGCCAGCAGTACCAACTCCGGGAATGAGCAGTTCTTC

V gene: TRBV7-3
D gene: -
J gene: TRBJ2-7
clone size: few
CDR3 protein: CASSFGGTYEQYF
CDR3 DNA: TGTGCCAGCAGCTTTGGGGGTACCTACGAGCAGTACTTC

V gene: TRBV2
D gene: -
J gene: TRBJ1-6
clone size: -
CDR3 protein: CASIWQNNSPLHF
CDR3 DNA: TGTGCCAGCATCTGGCAGAATAATTCACCCCTCCACTTT

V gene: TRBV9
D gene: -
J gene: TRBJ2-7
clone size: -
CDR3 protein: CASNPSEGYEQYF
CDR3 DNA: TGTGCCAGCAACCCGTCAGAGGGCTACGAGCAGTACTTC

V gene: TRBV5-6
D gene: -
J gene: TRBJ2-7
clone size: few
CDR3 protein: CASSFWLGNEQYF
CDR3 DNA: TGTGCCAGCAGCTTTTGGTTGGGAAACGAGCAGTACTTC

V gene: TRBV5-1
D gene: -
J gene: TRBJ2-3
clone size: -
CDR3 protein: CASSSGERLGSTDTQYF
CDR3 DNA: TGCGCCAGCAGCTCAGGGGAGAGGCTTGGGTCCACAGATACGCAGTATTTT

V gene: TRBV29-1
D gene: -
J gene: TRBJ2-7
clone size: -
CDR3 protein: CSVRTVPGEQYF
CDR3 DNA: TGCAGCGTTAGGACAGTTCCAGGCGAGCAGTACTTC

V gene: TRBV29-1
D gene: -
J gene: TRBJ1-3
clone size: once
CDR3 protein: CSVSQGSSGNTIYF
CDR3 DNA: TGCAGCGTTTCGCAGGGTAGCTCTGGAAACACCATATATTTT

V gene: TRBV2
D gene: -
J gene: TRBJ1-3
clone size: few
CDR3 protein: CASSTGNTIYF
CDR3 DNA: TGTGCCAGCAGTACAGGAAACACCATATATTTT

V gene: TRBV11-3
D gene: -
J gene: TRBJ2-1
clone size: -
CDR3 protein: CASSRNYNEQFF
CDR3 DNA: TGTGCCAGCAGCCGGAACTACAATGAGCAGTTCTTC

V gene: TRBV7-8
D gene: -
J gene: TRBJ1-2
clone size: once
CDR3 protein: CASSLRSYGGYTF
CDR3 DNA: TGTGCCAGCAGCTTAAGATCGTATGGCGGCTACACCTTC

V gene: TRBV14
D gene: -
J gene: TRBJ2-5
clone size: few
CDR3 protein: CASSQVVGETQYF
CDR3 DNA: TGTGCCAGCAGCCAAGTTGTGGGAGAGACCCAGTACTTC

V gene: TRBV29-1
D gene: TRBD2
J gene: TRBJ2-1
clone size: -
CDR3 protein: CSVEIPSGRAQFF
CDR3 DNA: TGCAGCGTTGAAATCCCTAGCGGGAGGGCCCAGTTCTTC

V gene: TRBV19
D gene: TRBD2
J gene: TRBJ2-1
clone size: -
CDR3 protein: CASSTPGLAINNEQFF
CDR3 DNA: TGTGCCAGTAGTACCCCCGGACTAGCTATCAACAATGAGCAGTTCTTC